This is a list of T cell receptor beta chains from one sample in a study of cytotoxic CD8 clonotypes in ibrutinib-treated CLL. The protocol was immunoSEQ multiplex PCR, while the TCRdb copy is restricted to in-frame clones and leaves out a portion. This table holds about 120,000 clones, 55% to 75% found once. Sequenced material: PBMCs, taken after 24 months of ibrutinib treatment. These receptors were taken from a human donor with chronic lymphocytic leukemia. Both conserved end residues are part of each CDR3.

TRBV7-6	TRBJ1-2	CASSFGQGGGYTF
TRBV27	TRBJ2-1	CASVQGLAGVGEQFF
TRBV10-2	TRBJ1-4	CASGQGGKLFF
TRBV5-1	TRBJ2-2	CASSLELSNTGELFF
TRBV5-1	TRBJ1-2	CASSLDFLTGYTF
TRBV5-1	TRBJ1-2	CASSLALDPRYGYTF
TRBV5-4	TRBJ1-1	CASSSDRGPNTEAFF
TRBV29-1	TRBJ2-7	CSVRDSYEQYF
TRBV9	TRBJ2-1	CASSASSLVYNEQFF
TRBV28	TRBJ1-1	CASLLSAGGGTEAFF
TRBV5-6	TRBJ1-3	CASSPGQLGNTIYF
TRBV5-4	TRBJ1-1	CASSLDTHREAFF
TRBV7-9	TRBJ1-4	CASSRARGQGNNEKLFF
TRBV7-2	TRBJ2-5	CASSFPQGTQYF
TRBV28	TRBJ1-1	CASSFGQGNTEAFF
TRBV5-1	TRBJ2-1	CASSWTSGGNEQFF
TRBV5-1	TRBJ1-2	CASSLEGTGGSGYTF
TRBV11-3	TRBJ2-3	CASRSRGSDTQYF
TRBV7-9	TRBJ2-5	CASSLGLAGGPRETQYF
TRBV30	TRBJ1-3	CAWSVGQNSGNTIYF
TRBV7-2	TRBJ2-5	CASSPSRDRGRGETQYF
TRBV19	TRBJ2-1	CASGRGMAYNEQFF
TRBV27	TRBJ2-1	CASSSGTYNEQFF
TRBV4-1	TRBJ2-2	CASSQETRGGELFF
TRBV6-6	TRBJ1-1	CASSRRGFTTEAFF
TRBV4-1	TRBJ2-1	CASSQEAGTADPKSYEQFF
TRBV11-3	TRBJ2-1	CASSPFVWSSYNEQFF
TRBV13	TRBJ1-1	CASSLVARNEAFF
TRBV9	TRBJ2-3	CASSVPGTGQYF
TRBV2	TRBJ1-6	CASSDGLRGPLHF
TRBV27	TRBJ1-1	CASSDTVGGGWTEAFF
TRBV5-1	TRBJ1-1	CASSGQGAGNTEAFF
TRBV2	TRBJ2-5	CASRFGRTSGDQETQYF
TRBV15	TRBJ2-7	CATSQARTSYEQYF
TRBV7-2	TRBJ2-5	CASSESRGLAAQYF
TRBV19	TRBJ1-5	CASSRDRDSNQPQHF
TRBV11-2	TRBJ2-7	CASSRISPGQGGPEQYF
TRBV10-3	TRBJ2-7	CAISAGQGNEYEQYF
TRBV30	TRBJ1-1	CAWREQANTEAFF
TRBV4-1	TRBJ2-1	CASSQPRPESNEQFF
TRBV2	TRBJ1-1	CASSEETGRGTEAFF
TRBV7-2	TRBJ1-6	CASSQPNSPLHF
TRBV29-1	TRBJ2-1	CSVDSGYGNLQFF
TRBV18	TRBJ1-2	CASSPRRDRLSSGYTF
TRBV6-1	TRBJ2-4	CASSDFGRTIQYF
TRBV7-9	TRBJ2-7	CASSLVSGTGGGNEQYF